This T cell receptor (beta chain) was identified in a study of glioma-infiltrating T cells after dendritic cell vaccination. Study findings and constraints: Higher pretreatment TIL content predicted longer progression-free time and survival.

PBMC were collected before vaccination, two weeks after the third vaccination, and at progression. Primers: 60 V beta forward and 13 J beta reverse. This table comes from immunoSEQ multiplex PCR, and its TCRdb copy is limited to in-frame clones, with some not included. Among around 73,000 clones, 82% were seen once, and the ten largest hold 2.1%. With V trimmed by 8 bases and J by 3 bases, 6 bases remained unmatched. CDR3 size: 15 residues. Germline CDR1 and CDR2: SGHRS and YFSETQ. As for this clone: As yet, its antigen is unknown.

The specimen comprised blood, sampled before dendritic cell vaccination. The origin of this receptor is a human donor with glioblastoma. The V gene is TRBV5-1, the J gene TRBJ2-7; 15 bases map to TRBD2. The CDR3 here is CASGLAGGPLYEQYF. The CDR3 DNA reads TGCGCCAGTGGACTAGCGGGGGGGCCTCTCTACGAGCAGTACTTC.